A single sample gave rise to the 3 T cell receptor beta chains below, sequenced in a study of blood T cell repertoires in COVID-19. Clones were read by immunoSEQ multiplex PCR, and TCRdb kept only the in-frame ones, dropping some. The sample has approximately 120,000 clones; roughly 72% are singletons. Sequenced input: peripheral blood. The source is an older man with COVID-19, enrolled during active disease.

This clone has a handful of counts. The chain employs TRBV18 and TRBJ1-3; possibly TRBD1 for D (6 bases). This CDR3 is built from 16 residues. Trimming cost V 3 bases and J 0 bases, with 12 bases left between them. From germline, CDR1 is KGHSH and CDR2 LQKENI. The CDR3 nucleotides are TGTGCCAGCTCACCTTGGGACATATCCTCTGGAAACACCATATATTTT. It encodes CASSPWDISSGNTIYF.

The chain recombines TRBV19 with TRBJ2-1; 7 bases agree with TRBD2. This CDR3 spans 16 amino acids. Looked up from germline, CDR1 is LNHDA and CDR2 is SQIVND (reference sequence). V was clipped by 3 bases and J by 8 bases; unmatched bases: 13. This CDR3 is CASSIGLGREYDEQFF. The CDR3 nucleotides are TGTGCCAGTAGTATCGGACTTGGGCGGGAGTACGATGAGCAGTTCTTC.

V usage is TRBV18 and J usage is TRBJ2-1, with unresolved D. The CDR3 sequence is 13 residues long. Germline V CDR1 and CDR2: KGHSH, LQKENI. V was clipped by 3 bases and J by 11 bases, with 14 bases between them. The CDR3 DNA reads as TGTGCCAGCTCACCGCCCGAAACATGGCAGCAGTTCTTC. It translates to CASSPPETWQQFF.